This TCR beta chain was profiled in a study of low-dose radiotherapy and immunotherapy resistance in tumors (dated by TCRdb to between 2020 and 2023). Concerning the study at large: Patients in Cohort 1 were given 0.5 Gy per fraction every 2 weeks, and the prescribed total PTV dose was 6.5 Gy. Eight patients were included in the translational analysis: three from the first dose cohort and the first five from the second dose cohort. The trial did not randomize participants into treatment groups. For Cohort 2, the dose was 1 Gy per fraction given every two weeks, adding up to 13 Gy in total across 26 weeks. Every two weeks, patients got intravenous cyclophosphamide at 200 mg/m2, given one day ahead of each radiation and immunotherapy administration. Patients were given nivolumab as a 240 mg flat dose every two weeks and ipilimumab at 1 mg/kg every six weeks, with both drugs delivered intravenously. Patients took aspirin 300 mg orally once daily for four cycles, starting on cycle 1 day 1.

Comment on this clonotype: The antigen this receptor binds is unknown. No base quality values were provided; no much bigger clone lies one nucleotide off.

Via the germline V gene, CDR1 is SGHRS and CDR2 YFSETQ. The CDR3 runs 15 amino acids, cysteine and phenylalanine included. The CDR3 DNA has 45 bases and is translated from base 1. V gives up 4 bases and J gives up 2 bases, and the segment between their germline ends measures 16 bases. Donors were enrolled in RACIN, a single-arm phase I dose-escalation trial in which nivolumab, ipilimumab, aspirin, low-dose cyclophosphamide and low-dose radiotherapy were combined. Patients with advanced, TIL-negative solid tumors were considered eligible. First-strand cDNA was synthesized with Superscript III and a set of TRAV- and TRBV-specific primers, covering both TCRalpha and TCRbeta chains. TCRs were amplified with Phusion for 15 to 25 PCR cycles using a constant-region primer together with the adapter attached to the V primers. The isolated mRNA was amplified using the MessageAmp II aRNA Amplification Kit, with in vitro transcription performed for approximately 15 hours at 37 degrees C. The Dynabeads mRNA DIRECT Purification Kit was used to isolate the mRNA for TCR sequencing. Indexed Illumina adapters were added in a second Phusion PCR of 20 to 30 cycles, after which AMPure XP beads were used to purify the products. As for the authors' bioinformatics: Using custom Perl scripts, TCR sequences encoding the same protein were pooled, out-of-frame sequences were removed, and the abundance of each clonotype was computed. TCR sequences supported by only a single read were excluded from analysis. The metrics used to describe the repertoires included Shannon entropy, Gini index, clonality, richness, and the frequency of TCRs shared between repertoires. TCRdb passed the public sequencing reads through fastp at Q25 and MiXCR, retaining productive beta sequences. Rows are unified per CDR3 protein, each entry keeping the most common DNA and genes. TCRdb, not the authors, supplied the V and J calls. For this sample there are 15,000 to 20,000 distinct CDR3 sequences; approximately 70% appear just once. The leading ten clones occupy under 6.5% of the sample.

Here the chain combines TRBV5-1 and TRBJ2-7; the D gene could be either TRBD1 or TRBD2, each agreeing at 5 bases. This TCR was recovered from a human donor with advanced metastatic prostate, ovarian, gallbladder or colorectal cancer (not recorded which). This table probably holds off-target reads from a library built for another chain. The CDR3 reads CASSPRDGGAYEQYF. The sequenced DNA is TGCGCCAGCAGCCCCCGGGACGGAGGAGCCTACGAGCAGTACTTC.